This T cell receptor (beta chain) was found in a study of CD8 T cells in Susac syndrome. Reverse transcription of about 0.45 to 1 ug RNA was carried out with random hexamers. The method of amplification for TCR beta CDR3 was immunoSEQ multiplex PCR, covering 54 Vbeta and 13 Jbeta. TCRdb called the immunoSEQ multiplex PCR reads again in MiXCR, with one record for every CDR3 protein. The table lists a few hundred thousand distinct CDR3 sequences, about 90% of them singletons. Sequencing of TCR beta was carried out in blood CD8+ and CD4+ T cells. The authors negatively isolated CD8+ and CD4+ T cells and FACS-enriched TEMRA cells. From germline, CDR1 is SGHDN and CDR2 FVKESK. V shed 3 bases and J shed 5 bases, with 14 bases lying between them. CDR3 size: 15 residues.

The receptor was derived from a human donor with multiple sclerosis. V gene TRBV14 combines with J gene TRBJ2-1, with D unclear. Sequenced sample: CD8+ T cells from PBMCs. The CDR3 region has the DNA TGTGCCAGCAGCCACACCATTGATGGGCACAATGAGCAGTTCTTC. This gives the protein CASSHTIDGHNEQFF. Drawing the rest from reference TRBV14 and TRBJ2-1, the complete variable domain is EAGVTQFPSHSVIEKGQTVTLRCDPISGHDNLYWYRRVMGKEIKFLLHFVKESKQDESGMPNNRFLAERTGGTYSTLKVQPAELEDSGVYFCASSHTIDGHNEQFFGPGTRLTVL.